A single sample is the source of the 25 T cell receptor beta chains below, sequenced in a study of vaccination effects on CD4 cells after COVID-19. Repertoires were generated with immunoSEQ multiplex PCR, while TCRdb's copy carries only in-frame clones and drops some. This table has just under 65,000 clones, less than 80% appearing once. No antigen has been assigned to these receptors. After expansion with viral peptide pools in the ViraFEST assay, antigen-specific CD4+ T cells were sequenced. Researchers isolated CD4+ T cells once approximately eleven days of culture had elapsed. Vaccinees lacked prior SARS-CoV-2 infection and tested negative for nucleocapsid antibodies. Sequenced material: CD4+ T cells from PBMCs cultured with HCoV-OC43 spike peptides, taken before COVID-19 vaccination. The subset was: HCoV-OC43 spike overlapping peptide pool stimulation. The receptor source for this set is a human donor who received a COVID-19 vaccine.

J is TRBJ2-2 and V is TRBV6-5, with TRBD2 identical over 7 bases. The CDR3 sequence is 16 residues long. The V segment lost 0 bases and the J segment 0 bases; nucleotides outside the gene matches: 1. CDR1 is MNHEY, CDR2 SVGAGI, per germline. CDR3 in DNA: TGTGCCAGCAGTTACTCAAGCGGGGCGAACACCGGGGAGCTGTTTTTT. This codes for CASSYSSGANTGELFF.

The CDR3 DNA sequence: TGTGCCTGGAGTGGACAGGGGGCCTACAATGAGCAGTTCTTC. Amino acids: CAWSGQGAYNEQFF. This chain links TRBV30 with TRBJ2-1; 9 bases map to TRBD1. Losses at the gene ends were 1 base for V and 2 bases for J; bases not matched to a gene: 0. There are 14 residues in the CDR3. The V gene's germline CDR1 is GTSNPN and CDR2 SVGIG (reference sequence).

The rearrangement joins TRBV6-4 to TRBJ1-5; D call uncertain. The CDR3 has 13 amino acids. Trimming took 2 bases from V and 7 from J, leaving 9 bases between them. CDR1 is MRHNA and CDR2 is SNTAGT in the germline V gene. CDR3 in DNA: TGTGCCAGCAGTGACAGGGCGGGCCAGCCCCAGCATTTT. It translates to CASSDRAGQPQHF.

This rearrangement joins TRBV18 to TRBJ2-3, with TRBD1 identical over 7 bases. J lost 2 bases, V lost 6 bases, and 14 bases had no gene match. Looked up from germline, CDR1 is KGHSH and CDR2 is LQKENI. The CDR3 covers 17 residues. The CDR3 spells CASSLWETGQYTDTQYF. In DNA, the CDR3 is TGTGCCAGCTCGCTTTGGGAGACAGGGCAATACACAGATACGCAGTATTTT. The full variable domain, rest sourced from reference TRBV18 and TRBJ2-3, is NAGVMQNPRHLVRRRGQEARLRCSPMKGHSHVYWYRQLPEEGLKFMVYLQKENIIDESGMPKERFSAEFPKEGPSILRIQQVVRGDSAAYFCASSLWETGQYTDTQYFGPGTRLTVL.

This clone appeared once. One end of the junction fails to match germline, which may point to a read error. The V call is TRBV24-1, the J call TRBJ1-2, with TRBD1 identical over 8 bases. The CDR3 covers 12 residues. From germline, CDR1 is KGHDR and CDR2 SFDVKD. CDR3: CATSPGGYRYTF. The CDR3 DNA sequence: TGTGCCACCAGTCCAGGGGGCTATCGCTACACCTTC.

The chain recombines TRBV6-5 with TRBJ1-1; 8 bases map to TRBD1. The V gene's germline CDR1 is MNHEY and CDR2 SVGAGI. V lost 6 bases to trimming and J lost 4 bases; unmatched junction nucleotides: 7. This CDR3 is built from 14 residues. This chain's CDR3 is CASRDGQGGTEAFF. CDR3 nucleotide sequence: TGTGCCAGCAGGGACGGACAGGGCGGCACTGAAGCTTTCTTT.

This sequence joins TRBV2 and TRBJ1-5; D gene ambiguous. The V gene's germline CDR1 is SNHLY and CDR2 FYNNEI. Trimming took off 5 bases at V and 1 base at J, with 12 bases between the two ends. CDR3 size: 15 residues. The CDR3 loop reads CASSYEGISNQPQHF. The CDR3 DNA is TGTGCCAGCAGTTATGAGGGAATCAGCAATCAGCCCCAGCATTTT.

The gene calls are TRBV4-1 and TRBJ1-2; D is perhaps TRBD1 (6 bases). Germline-derived CDR1 and CDR2 are MGHRA and YSYEKL. Trimming removed 4 bases at V and 8 bases at J, with 17 bases between. The CDR3 runs 14 residues. The CDR3 nucleotides read TGCGCCAGCAGCCCTCGGACAGCCGGGGCCGGCTACACCTTC. It codes for CASSPRTAGAGYTF.

In this sample, this clone turned up once. The chain recombines TRBV19 with TRBJ1-5; possible D gene TRBD1, 5 bases. Germline-derived CDR1 and CDR2 are LNHDA and SQIVND (reference sequence). V lost 8 bases, J lost 3 bases, and 14 bases lay in between. The length of the CDR3 is 14 residues. The CDR3 region is CASHTKGLNQPQHF. For the CDR3, the DNA is TGTGCCAGTCATACTAAGGGACTCAATCAGCCCCAGCATTTT.

The CDR3, as DNA: TGTGCCAGCAGCTTGACCGGGACAGAGTACAATGAGCAGTTCTTC. It translates to CASSLTGTEYNEQFF. The rearrangement uses TRBV5-5 and TRBJ2-1; 7 bases are a match to TRBD1. Germline V gene sequence: CDR1 SGHKS, CDR2 YYEKEE (reference sequence). The CDR3 loop spans 15 amino acids. With V trimmed by 1 base and J by 4 bases, 5 bases remained unmatched. Together with reference TRBV5-5 and TRBJ2-1, the CDR3 gives the full variable domain: DAGVTQSPTHLIKTRGQQVTLRCSPISGHKSVSWYQQVLGQGPQFIFQYYEKEERGRGNFPDRFSARQFPNYSSELNVNALLLGDSALYLCASSLTGTEYNEQFFGPGTRLTVL.

The chain uses TRBV4-2 and TRBJ2-3; D is unclear. Per the germline V gene, CDR1 is LGHNA and CDR2 is YNFKEQ. The CDR3 runs to 18 residues. The ends were cut back, 0 bases at V and 0 bases at J, with 16 bases in the middle. The CDR3: CASSQDSGEALSTDTQYF. The CDR3 DNA is TGTGCCAGCAGCCAAGATTCTGGGGAAGCGCTCAGCACAGATACGCAGTATTTT.

In its sample, this clone was seen once. This rearrangement joins TRBV6-5 to TRBJ1-2; possibly TRBD1 for D (6 bases). Germline loops: CDR1 MNHEY, CDR2 SVGAGI. CDR3 size: 12 residues. V lost 5 bases and J lost 6, with 10 bases in between. The CDR3 DNA reads as TGTGCCAGCAGTCCTCGGACAGATGGCTACACCTTC. Translation: CASSPRTDGYTF.

V usage is TRBV5-1 and J usage is TRBJ2-5; TRBD2 agrees at 7 bases. The J segment lost 2 bases and the V segment lost 5 bases, leaving 6 bases of the junction unmatched. Germline V gene lookup returns CDR1 SGHRS and CDR2 YFSETQ. This CDR3 spans 14 amino acids. CDR3 region: CASRPSGIQETQYF. The CDR3 bases are TGCGCCAGCAGACCAAGCGGGATACAAGAGACCCAGTACTTC.

This clone was seen only a few times. The chain employs TRBV30 and TRBJ1-4, with D maybe TRBD1 (6 bases). Trimming removed 3 bases at V and 8 bases at J, with 16 bases between. The CDR3 loop spans 14 amino acids. Germline assignment: CDR1 GTSNPN and CDR2 SVGIG (reference sequence). Here the CDR3 DNA reads TGTGCCTGGAGGCGGGGGGCGGCCATGGAAAAACTGTTTTTT. Its protein is CAWRRGAAMEKLFF.

The chain joins TRBV2 to TRBJ2-2, with 8 bases fitting TRBD1. J lost 7 bases, V lost 2 bases, and 9 bases had no gene match. The CDR3 consists of 16 residues. CDR1 is SNHLY, CDR2 FYNNEI, per germline. The CDR3 DNA reads as TGTGCCAGCAGTGAACAGGGAGTCAGGGGGCACGGGGAGCTGTTTTTT. This gives the protein CASSEQGVRGHGELFF.

The chain is built from TRBV2 and TRBJ1-5; D is perhaps TRBD1 (5 bases). CDR3 length: 16 amino acids. Germline CDR1 is SNHLY and CDR2 is FYNNEI. V was shortened by 6 bases and J by 2 bases, with 17 bases between the two germline ends. CDR3 nucleotides: TGTGCCAGCAGGAATCAGGGTTCAGCGGGCAATCAGCCCCAGCATTTT. Translated, it gives CASRNQGSAGNQPQHF.

The V and J genes are TRBV9 and TRBJ2-5; TRBD2 agrees at 12 bases. This CDR3 is built from 14 residues. V gave up 2 bases and J gave up 4 bases; unmatched junction bases: 0. From germline, CDR1 is SGDLS and CDR2 YYNGEE. The CDR3 region has the DNA TGTGCCAGCAGCGTGACTAGCGGGGGAGAGACCCAGTACTTC. Its protein product is CASSVTSGGETQYF.

In its sample, this clone was seen a few times. This chain links TRBV4-1 with TRBJ2-7; 7 bases line up with TRBD1. The germline gives CDR1 MGHRA, CDR2 YSYEKL. This CDR3 is built from 15 residues. After removal of 1 base from V and 6 bases from J, the junction contained 9 bases not matched to a gene. CDR3 nucleotides: TGCGCCAGCAGCCAAGGGTGGGTTACAGGGGCCGAGCAGTACGTC. Protein product: CASSQGWVTGAEQYV.

This CDR3 reads CASSYLYEQYV. Here the CDR3 DNA reads TGTGCCAGCAGTTACCTCTACGAGCAGTACGTC. V is TRBV6-5 and J is TRBJ2-7; D remains unclear. Germline assignment: CDR1 MNHEY and CDR2 SVGAGI. There are 11 residues in the CDR3. The ends were cut back, 2 bases at V and 3 bases at J, with 2 bases in the middle.

The V and J genes are TRBV18 and TRBJ1-1; D is ambiguous. Per germline, CDR1 KGHSH and CDR2 LQKENI. This CDR3 is 14 amino acids long. V gave up 2 bases and J gave up 4 bases, with 11 bases separating them. The CDR3 nucleotides are TGTGCCAGCTCACCATGGGAATCGCGCACTGAAGCTTTCTTT. It yields the protein CASSPWESRTEAFF.

The chain couples TRBV7-2 to TRBJ2-3; D may be TRBD1 (6 bases). Per the germline V gene, CDR1 is SGHTA and CDR2 is FQGNSA. The CDR3 sequence is 14 residues long. Trimming took off 5 bases at V and 2 bases at J, with 11 bases between the two ends. The CDR3 spells CASSPRTVTDTQYF. CDR3 nucleotides: TGTGCCAGCAGCCCAAGGACAGTCACAGATACGCAGTATTTT. Variable domain in full (rest from reference TRBV7-2 and TRBJ2-3): GAGVSQSPSNKVTEKGKDVELRCDPISGHTALYWYRQSLGQGLEFLIYFQGNSAPDKSGLPSDRFSAERTGGSVSTLTIQRTQQEDSAVYLCASSPRTVTDTQYFGPGTRLTVL.

This clone was seen once. The rearrangement joins TRBV19 to TRBJ1-1; maybe TRBD1 (6 bases). Between the trimmed V and J ends, which lost 3 bases and 1 base, there was a span of 15 bases. The CDR3 covers 16 residues. Germline CDR1 and CDR2: LNHDA and SQIVND (reference sequence). In DNA, the CDR3 is TGTGCCAGTAGTATGGGGGGGCAGCTGGGGAACACTGAAGCTTTCTTT. Its translation is CASSMGGQLGNTEAFF.

The V gene is TRBV18, the J gene TRBJ2-1, with 8 bases identical to TRBD1. The CDR3 sequence is 16 residues long. CDR1 and CDR2 from the germline V gene are KGHSH and LQKENI. The V and J ends lost 0 bases and 6 bases, in that order; junction bases with no gene match: 7. The chain's CDR3 is CASSPPGTGRVNEQFF. CDR3 DNA: TGTGCCAGCTCACCACCCGGGACAGGTCGGGTCAATGAGCAGTTCTTC.

The rearrangement uses TRBV15 and TRBJ1-1, with no clear D. The germline gives CDR1 LNHNV, CDR2 YYDKDF (reference sequence). Trimming left V 1 base short and J 4 bases short, with 7 bases between. The CDR3 is 13 residues long. The CDR3 DNA follows: TGTGCCACCAGCAGAGTTACAAGCACTGAAGCTTTCTTT. This gives the protein CATSRVTSTEAFF.

In this sample, this clone turned up once. The genes are TRBV12-3 or TRBV12-4 and TRBJ2-5, with a weak D call TRBD1 (5 bases). V lost 6 bases to trimming and J lost 5 bases, with 13 bases between them. The CDR3 is 13 residues long. The DNA of the CDR3 is TGTGCCAGCAGGGGATGGGGCGCGGAGACCCAGTACTTC. Translating it yields CASRGWGAETQYF.